The 7 T cell receptor beta chains below come from one sample, sequenced in a study of glioma-infiltrating T cells. Amplification of TCR alpha and beta CDR3 regions from RNA used iRepertoire nested multiplex PCR. TCRdb processed the multiplex PCR reads anew with MiXCR; each CDR3 protein has one entry. The table has approximately 120,000 distinct CDR3 sequences, approximately 25% seen once. Sequenced material: glioma tissue, nonneoplastic brain tissue, or PBMCs (not recorded which). The receptors derive from a human donor with low-grade glioma or glioblastoma, undergoing nonglioma brain surgery, or in good health (not recorded which).

With regard to this clonotype: A single base separates this from a much larger clone, so it may be a read error. Because the CDR3 is missing its conserved closing phenylalanine or tryptophan, this is likely a read error. The gene calls are TRBV7-9 and TRBJ1-2; 9 bases line up with TRBD1. J gave up 6 bases and V 8 bases, and 7 bases lay outside the gene matches. The CDR3 runs to 13 residues. Germline CDR1 reads SEHNR; CDR2 reads FQNEAQ (reference sequence). The CDR3 region is CASYGTGSNGYTL. CDR3 bases: TGTGCCAGCTACGGGACAGGGAGTAATGGCTACACCTTA.

With respect to this clonotype: A much larger clone is a single base away; this may be a read error. The chain employs TRBV4-1 and TRBJ2-5; TRBD2 matches at 10 bases. Germline CDR1 reads MGHRA; CDR2 reads YSYEKL. The CDR3 covers 14 residues. Here the CDR3 reads CASRQASGSETQYF. CDR3 bases: TGCGCCAGCAGGCAAGCTAGCGGGAGTGAGACCCAGTACTTC.

This clonotype has just a few counts. The chain is built from TRBV12-5 and TRBJ2-7, with D perhaps TRBD1 or TRBD2 (5 bases each). The germline V gene has CDR1 LGHNT and CDR2 FRNRAP. Trimming cost V 7 bases and J 9 bases, with 25 bases left between them. This CDR3 comprises 15 residues. CDR3 sequence (DNA): TGTGCTAGTGCCTCGGCCCGGGACCCCCCACGCCGGCAGTACTTC. Translating gives CASASARDPPRRQYF.

This clonotype was counted many times. This chain connects TRBV4-3 to TRBJ2-7, with D unresolved. Looked up from germline, CDR1 is LGHNA and CDR2 is YSLEER. The V gene lost 1 base and the J gene lost 0 bases, with 10 bases spanning the gap. The CDR3 runs 15 residues. CDR3 in amino acids: CASSQGQLSSYEQYF. The CDR3 DNA follows: TGCGCCAGCAGCCAAGGTCAGTTGAGCTCCTACGAGCAGTACTTC.

This clonotype has a count of ten or more. The chain has TRBV29-1 and TRBJ2-5, with D maybe TRBD2 (5 bases). V lost 5 bases and J lost 1, with 11 bases in between. Germline V gene data show CDR1 as SQVTM and CDR2 as ANQGSEA. The CDR3 is made up of 13 amino acids. Written as DNA, the CDR3 is TGCAGCGTTCCCCGGGATGTCCAAGAGACCCAGTACTTC. Translation: CSVPRDVQETQYF.

The chain links TRBV12-3 or TRBV12-4 to TRBJ2-7; TRBD2 agrees at 11 bases. V was pared by 6 bases and J by 6 bases, with 10 bases of the junction left unmatched. There are 15 residues in the CDR3. In DNA, the CDR3 is TGTGCCAGCAGAGCCGGGACTAGCGGTTTCGGCGAGCAGTACTTC. Encoded protein: CASRAGTSGFGEQYF.

Note on this clonotype: The junction and the germline gene differ at one end; a read error may be behind it. This chain connects TRBV20-1 to TRBJ2-5, with a tentative D call TRBD1 (5 bases). CDR3 length: 12 amino acids. In germline, CDR1 is DFQATT, CDR2 SNEGSKA (reference sequence). CDR3: CSTATDQETKYF. The CDR3 DNA sequence: TGCAGTACTGCGACAGATCAAGAGACCAAGTACTTC.